Shown below are 23 T cell receptor beta chains from a single sample sequenced in a study of identifying expanded T cells in peripheral blood. Here immunoSEQ multiplex PCR was the method, and the copy in TCRdb shows in-frame clones only, minus some. The sample has approximately 120,000 clones; roughly 80% are singletons. Material for sequencing was blood. These receptors were taken from a person aged 18 to 75 in good health.

CDR3 DNA sequence: TGTGCCAGCAGCTTATTCCCTAATGAAAAACTGTTTTTT. Translated, it gives CASSLFPNEKLFF. The chain is built from TRBV7-2 and TRBJ1-4; D gene unclear. CDR1 is SGHTA, CDR2 FQGNSA, per germline. The CDR3 extends over 13 amino acids. V lost 2 bases and J 3 bases, leaving 4 bases between the germline ends.

This chain's CDR3 is CAISATTDRGNYGYTF. For the CDR3, the DNA is TGTGCCATCAGTGCCACCACCGACAGGGGAAACTATGGCTACACCTTC. The chain couples TRBV10-3 to TRBJ1-2, with 8 bases lining up with TRBD1. The CDR3 has 16 residues. Germline CDR1 is ENHRY and CDR2 is SYGVKD. The V segment lost 4 bases and the J segment 2 bases; nucleotides outside the gene matches: 9.

This clone was counted once. The CDR3 loop reads CASTWTGATNQPQHF. CDR3 nucleotides: TGTGCCAGCACTTGGACAGGGGCCACGAATCAGCCCCAGCATTTT. The chain couples TRBV6-1 to TRBJ1-5; 9 bases align to TRBD1. The trim removed 7 bases at V and 4 bases at J, leaving 8 bases unmatched. CDR1 MNHNS and CDR2 SASEGT come from the germline V gene. The CDR3 sequence is 15 residues long.

Only one count was recorded for this clone. This chain links TRBV7-9 with TRBJ2-7, with D unclear. The CDR3 has 13 amino acids. Trimming removed 1 base from V and 6 bases from J, with 10 bases in between. Germline CDR1 SEHNR, CDR2 FQNEAQ (reference sequence). CDR3: CASSLDGVGEQYF. CDR3 in DNA: TGTGCCAGCAGCTTAGATGGGGTAGGCGAGCAGTACTTC.

The chain links TRBV7-8 to TRBJ2-7; 9 positions match TRBD2. This CDR3 comprises 16 residues. V shed 6 bases, J shed 4 bases, and the junction held 13 bases outside the gene matches. The germline CDR1 and CDR2 sequences are SGHVS and FQNEAQ. The CDR3 sequence: CASSPAAGGTAYEQYF. The CDR3 bases are TGTGCCAGCAGTCCCGCCGCGGGGGGGACGGCTTACGAGCAGTACTTC.

The chain employs TRBV2 and TRBJ1-1; tentatively, D is TRBD1 (5 bases). This CDR3 has 12 residues. Trimming pared 5 bases from V and 4 bases from J, leaving 8 bases between. From germline, CDR1 is SNHLY and CDR2 FYNNEI. CDR3: CASSWDLTEAFF. The CDR3 DNA sequence: TGTGCCAGCAGTTGGGACCTCACTGAAGCTTTCTTT.

The chain employs TRBV6-5 and TRBJ1-2; the D gene is possibly TRBD1 (6 bases). Germline CDR1 MNHEY, CDR2 SVGAGI. This CDR3 contains 13 residues. V dropped 4 bases and J dropped 4 bases, with 10 bases sitting between them. The CDR3 coding sequence is TGTGCCAGCAGTTCAGACAGGACCTATGGCTACACCTTC. It specifies CASSSDRTYGYTF.

V is TRBV9 and J is TRBJ2-1; tentatively, D is TRBD1 or TRBD2 (5 bases each). Trimming took off 3 bases at V and 4 bases at J, with 11 bases between the two ends. The CDR3 loop spans 14 amino acids. Germline V lookup: CDR1 SGDLS, CDR2 YYNGEE. The CDR3 sequence: CASSGGARYNEQFF. CDR3 in DNA: TGTGCCAGCAGCGGAGGGGCTAGGTACAATGAGCAGTTCTTC.

This clone has only a few counts. This chain joins TRBV7-9 and TRBJ1-5, with D hard to call. V lost 1 base, J lost 3 bases, and 7 bases lay in between. The CDR3 is made up of 14 amino acids. Germline assignment: CDR1 SEHNR and CDR2 FQNEAQ (reference sequence). For the CDR3, the DNA is TGTGCCAGCAGCTTAGGTATGTCCAATCAGCCCCAGCATTTT. It yields the protein CASSLGMSNQPQHF.

This clone was observed a few times. This chain joins TRBV18 and TRBJ1-1, with D possibly TRBD1 on 5 matching bases. The CDR3 has 15 residues. CDR1 and CDR2 (germline): KGHSH, LQKENI. Trimming stripped 2 bases from V and 1 base from J, with 11 bases between. The CDR3 DNA is TGTGCCAGCTCACCAGGGACGAATCGGAACACTGAAGCTTTCTTT. It is translated as CASSPGTNRNTEAFF.

CDR3 loop: CASSLATGYGYTF. DNA of the CDR3: TGTGCCAGCAGCTTAGCTACAGGGTACGGCTACACCTTC. The chain couples TRBV7-8 to TRBJ1-2, with D possibly matching TRBD1 (6 bases). Germline values: CDR1 SGHVS, CDR2 FQNEAQ. The CDR3 is 13 residues long. Trimming took off 0 bases at V and 8 bases at J, with 10 bases between the two ends.

The chain combines TRBV5-4 with TRBJ1-2; the match to TRBD1 covers 12 bases. The V and J ends lost 4 bases and 5 bases, in that order; junction bases with no gene match: 12. The CDR3 totals 17 residues. CDR1 SGHNT and CDR2 YYREEE come from the germline V gene (reference sequence). CDR3 protein: CASSTNMGQGARYGYTF. Here the CDR3 DNA reads TGTGCCAGCAGCACCAATATGGGACAGGGGGCGCGGTATGGCTACACCTTC. The whole variable domain, filled in from reference TRBV5-4 and TRBJ1-2, reads ETGVTQSPTHLIKTRGQQVTLRCSSQSGHNTVSWYQQALGQGPQFIFQYYREEENGRGNFPPRFSGLQFPNYSSELNVNALELDDSALYLCASSTNMGQGARYGYTFGSGTRLTVV.

This clone was detected once. The chain recombines TRBV27 with TRBJ1-1; D not certain. The germline CDR1 and CDR2 sequences are MNHEY and SMNVEV (reference sequence). Trimming left V 5 bases short and J 5 bases short, with 15 bases between. CDR3 length equals 14 residues. The CDR3 sequence: CASSPWKRRTEAFF. In DNA form, the CDR3 reads TGTGCCAGCAGTCCGTGGAAGAGGAGGACTGAAGCTTTCTTT.

V gene TRBV2 combines with J gene TRBJ2-7, with D hard to call. This CDR3 comprises 12 residues. Looked up from germline, CDR1 is SNHLY and CDR2 is FYNNEI. Trimming shortened V by 7 bases and J by 5 bases, and 12 bases separated the two germline ends. CDR3 amino acids: CASIRELDEQYF. CDR3 nucleotides: TGTGCCAGCATAAGGGAATTGGACGAGCAGTACTTC.

V is TRBV11-3 and J is TRBJ2-5, with D tentatively TRBD2 (7 bases). CDR3 size: 16 residues. V was shortened by 1 base and J by 2 bases, with 14 bases between the two germline ends. The germline CDR1 and CDR2 sequences are SGHNT and YENEEA. In nucleotides, the CDR3 is TGTGCCAGCAGCTTAGTTGGGCGGGGGCCTCAAGAGACCCAGTACTTC. This encodes CASSLVGRGPQETQYF.

There are a few counts of this clone. This chain links TRBV27 with TRBJ1-5; D uncertain. V lost 3 bases, J lost 4 bases, and 10 bases lay in between. Germline CDR1 and CDR2: MNHEY and SMNVEV (reference sequence). The CDR3 loop spans 14 amino acids. The CDR3 region is CASSFRQSNQPQHF. The CDR3 DNA sequence: TGTGCCAGCAGTTTTAGGCAGTCTAATCAGCCCCAGCATTTT.

V gene TRBV7-6 combines with J gene TRBJ1-1; D is unclear. Trimming took 0 bases from V and 0 from J, leaving 11 bases between them. The CDR3 runs to 16 residues. The V gene's germline CDR1 is SGHVS and CDR2 FNYEAQ. CDR3 in DNA: TGTGCCAGCAGCTTAGCCCAATTCGGGGTGAACACTGAAGCTTTCTTT. Amino acid sequence: CASSLAQFGVNTEAFF.

V is TRBV19 and J is TRBJ1-1, with 8 bases that match TRBD1. This CDR3 has 13 amino acids. Trimming cost V 8 bases and J 6 bases; bases outside gene matches: 8. The germline V gene encodes CDR1 LNHDA and CDR2 SQIVND (reference sequence). The CDR3 protein is CASRTQGVSEAFF. CDR3 nucleotide sequence: TGTGCCAGTCGAACACAGGGGGTTTCTGAAGCTTTCTTT.

V is TRBV7-9 and J is TRBJ1-6; no firm D call. Germline values: CDR1 SEHNR, CDR2 FQNEAQ (reference sequence). V shed 4 bases and J shed 6 bases, with 1 base lying between them. This CDR3 has 11 residues. The chain's CDR3 is CASSSNSPLHF. Written as DNA, the CDR3 is TGTGCCAGCAGCTCTAATTCACCCCTCCACTTT.

The chain is built from TRBV9 and TRBJ2-2; 7 bases map to TRBD2. After removal of 4 bases from V and 5 bases from J, the junction contained 11 bases not matched to a gene. CDR1 is SGDLS and CDR2 is YYNGEE in the germline V gene. This CDR3 is built from 16 residues. CDR3 sequence reads: CASSLGEGRRTGELFF. The CDR3 DNA follows: TGTGCCAGCAGCCTAGGGGAGGGGCGCAGGACCGGGGAGCTGTTTTTT.

CDR3 nucleotide sequence: TGTGCCAGCAGCCGACGACGCCAAGGACAGGGGGCCGATGAAAAACTGTTTTTT. Translation: CASSRRRQGQGADEKLFF. The rearrangement uses TRBV7-9 and TRBJ1-4, with TRBD1 matching 11 bases. Germline CDR1 reads SEHNR; CDR2 reads FQNEAQ (reference sequence). V lost 5 bases and J lost 6; bases outside the gene matches: 14. The CDR3 is 18 amino acids.

J is TRBJ1-6 and V is TRBV7-2; D may be TRBD1 (6 bases). From germline, CDR1 is SGHTA and CDR2 FQGNSA. CDR3 length: 17 amino acids. Trimming took off 5 bases at V and 0 bases at J, with 14 bases between the two ends. The CDR3 loop reads CASSPMGGSSYNSPLHF. CDR3 nucleotides: TGTGCCAGCAGCCCAATGGGGGGCAGCTCCTATAATTCACCCCTCCACTTT.

The chain uses TRBV7-9 and TRBJ1-1; D gene ambiguous. The ends were cut back, 2 bases at V and 6 bases at J, with 10 bases in the middle. The CDR3 sequence is 13 residues long. CDR1 is SEHNR, CDR2 FQNEAQ, per germline (reference sequence). The CDR3 spells CASSLTSQSEAFF. CDR3 bases: TGTGCCAGCAGCTTAACCTCGCAGTCTGAAGCTTTCTTT.